The 5 T cell receptor beta chains listed next were all sequenced from one sample in a study of T-cell reconstitution after alpha-beta-depleted transplantation in children. This sample's TCRbeta library carried unique molecular identifier barcodes. Each CDR3 protein gets one entry after TCRdb re-called the PCR reads with MiXCR. The data hold hundreds of thousands of distinct CDR3 sequences, with roughly a quarter observed a single time. The specimen was PBMCs, mostly from graft donor cells, collected 360 days after TCRalphabeta/CD19-depleted stem cell transplant. The origin of the receptors is a female patient younger than 10 who had a stem cell transplant for congenital amegakaryocytic thrombocytopenia, so the T cells may come from the graft donor.

This clonotype was observed a handful of times. The CDR3 bases are TGTGCCAGCTCACCACGGTCAGAGAACACTGAAGCTTTCTTT. It yields the protein CASSPRSENTEAFF. This sequence joins TRBV18 and TRBJ1-1; D gene uncertain. The CDR3 totals 14 residues. Trimming stripped 1 base from V and 1 base from J, with 7 bases between. CDR1 is KGHSH and CDR2 is LQKENI in the germline V gene.

This clonotype has a handful of counts. The CDR3 loop reads CSAWTFYGYTF. CDR3 DNA sequence: TGCAGTGCTTGGACTTTCTATGGCTACACCTTC. The V call is TRBV20-1, the J call TRBJ1-2, with D unresolved. CDR3 length equals 11 residues. Trimming removed 5 bases at V and 4 bases at J, with 8 bases between. Germline-derived CDR1 and CDR2 are DFQATT and SNEGSKA (reference sequence).

The rearrangement uses TRBV10-3 and TRBJ2-5; D is uncertain. Trimming removed 5 bases at V and 5 bases at J, with 12 bases between. CDR3 size: 13 residues. The germline V gene has CDR1 ENHRY and CDR2 SYGVKD. In DNA form, the CDR3 reads TGTGCCATCAGTCCCGACATCCAGGAGACCCAGTACTTC. Translated, it gives CAISPDIQETQYF.

The V and J genes are TRBV12-3 or TRBV12-4 and TRBJ1-1; no clear D gene. V was trimmed by 8 bases and J by 7 bases, leaving 35 bases between them. CDR3 size: 19 residues. Written as DNA, the CDR3 is TGTGCCAGCTGTTCGCCTGGACCAGCGGTCTCGTTCGGCGACCTTGAAGCTTTCTTT. This gives the protein CASCSPGPAVSFGDLEAFF.

The chain couples TRBV12-3 or TRBV12-4 to TRBJ1-2; the D is unclear. CDR3 size: 14 residues. V gave up 6 bases and J gave up 4 bases, with 15 bases separating them. The CDR3: CASSSAGRSYGYTF. Here the CDR3 DNA reads TGTGCCAGCAGCAGCGCCGGCAGGAGCTATGGCTACACCTTC.